These 20 T cell receptor beta chains came from one sample sequenced in a study of blood T cell dynamics during melanoma immunotherapy. Libraries were prepared by immunoSEQ multiplex PCR; TCRdb keeps only in-frame clonotypes and omits some of them. The sample lists nearly 25,000 clones; roughly 85% were seen once. Time point given: pre-treatment baseline. Material: blood, obtained from a patient treated with checkpoint blockade. These receptor sequences come from a human donor with melanoma.

The J gene is TRBJ2-7, the V gene TRBV27; 8 bases are shared with TRBD2. Germline-derived CDR1 and CDR2 are MNHEY and SMNVEV (reference sequence). V was clipped by 2 bases and J by 2 bases; unmatched bases: 8. The CDR3 is 16 amino acids. The CDR3 nucleotides read TGTGCCAGCAGTTTAACGGGGCGGGGGGTGGCCTACGAGCAGTACTTC. Translated: CASSLTGRGVAYEQYF.

The genes are TRBV14 and TRBJ1-1, with D possibly being TRBD1 (6 bases). This CDR3 region has 14 residues. Per the germline V gene, CDR1 is SGHDN and CDR2 is FVKESK. Trimming stripped 1 base from V and 1 base from J, with 7 bases between. CDR3 residues: CASSQVRGNTEAFF. The CDR3 coding sequence is TGTGCCAGCAGCCAAGTCAGGGGGAACACTGAAGCTTTCTTT.

This sequence joins TRBV5-1 and TRBJ1-5, with 10 bases fitting TRBD1. CDR1 and CDR2 (germline): SGHRS, YFSETQ. The CDR3 totals 15 residues. The V gene end was trimmed by 4 bases and the J gene end by 5 bases; junction bases not matched to a gene: 6. In DNA, the CDR3 is TGCGCCAGCAGCCTGACAGGGGGCGCGGATCAGCCCCAGCATTTT. It codes for CASSLTGGADQPQHF.

J is TRBJ2-7 and V is TRBV18, with TRBD2 matching 11 bases. Losses at the gene ends were 6 bases for V and 6 bases for J; bases not matched to a gene: 7. The CDR3 sequence is 14 residues long. Germline loops: CDR1 KGHSH, CDR2 LQKENI. The CDR3 DNA reads as TGTGCCAGCTCCACTTCCCTAGCGGGAGGCGAGCAGTACTTC. Amino acid sequence: CASSTSLAGGEQYF. The full variable domain, with the rest looked up from reference TRBV18 and TRBJ2-7, is NAGVMQNPRHLVRRRGQEARLRCSPMKGHSHVYWYRQLPEEGLKFMVYLQKENIIDESGMPKERFSAEFPKEGPSILRIQQVVRGDSAAYFCASSTSLAGGEQYFGPGTRLTVT.

This chain uses TRBV14 with TRBJ1-5; a weak D match, TRBD1 (5 bases). V was cut by 8 bases and J by 1 base, with 18 bases left in between. Germline CDR1 reads SGHDN; CDR2 reads FVKESK. The CDR3 totals 16 residues. CDR3: CASRMSRVKSNQPQHF. The CDR3 coding sequence is TGTGCCAGCCGCATGTCCAGGGTAAAAAGCAATCAGCCCCAGCATTTT.

This sequence joins TRBV5-1 and TRBJ2-1, with 9 bases identical to TRBD2. CDR1 and CDR2 from the germline V gene are SGHRS and YFSETQ. This CDR3 comprises 15 residues. V lost 4 bases, J lost 4 bases, and 6 bases stayed unmatched. CDR3 sequence reads: CASSLQREAYNEQFF. The CDR3 nucleotides are TGCGCCAGCAGCCTCCAGCGGGAGGCTTACAATGAGCAGTTCTTC. Supplemented by reference TRBV5-1 and TRBJ2-1, the full variable domain reads KAGVTQTPRYLIKTRGQQVTLSCSPISGHRSVSWYQQTPGQGLQFLFEYFSETQRNKGNFPGRFSGRQFSNSRSEMNVSTLELGDSALYLCASSLQREAYNEQFFGPGTRLTVL.

V and J are TRBV6-5 and TRBJ2-6; possibly TRBD1 for D (6 bases). This CDR3 comprises 14 residues. Per the germline V gene, CDR1 is MNHEY and CDR2 is SVGAGI. V shed 5 bases and J shed 3 bases, with 8 bases lying between them. The CDR3 reads CASSQGGGANVLTF. The DNA for the CDR3 is TGTGCCAGCAGTCAAGGGGGTGGGGCCAACGTCCTGACTTTC.

This chain connects TRBV5-1 to TRBJ1-2; no definite D call. In germline, CDR1 is SGHRS, CDR2 YFSETQ. This CDR3 region has 15 residues. V lost 0 bases, J lost 2 bases, and 11 bases lay in between. CDR3 sequence: CASSLESPTNYGYTF. The CDR3 DNA is TGCGCCAGCAGCTTGGAGAGCCCGACGAACTATGGCTACACCTTC.

The chain couples TRBV10-3 to TRBJ2-3, with 11 bases aligning to TRBD2. Trimming took 7 bases from V and 10 from J; bases not matched to a gene: 10. The CDR3 is made up of 14 amino acids. The germline gives CDR1 ENHRY, CDR2 SYGVKD. The CDR3 reads CAIKVLAGEVAQYF. The DNA for the CDR3 is TGTGCCATCAAGGTACTAGCGGGAGAGGTAGCGCAGTATTTT.

This sequence joins TRBV6-5 and TRBJ2-7; D possibly corresponds to TRBD1 (6 bases). Germline CDR1 and CDR2: MNHEY and SVGAGI. The CDR3 consists of 15 residues. Trimming removed 2 bases at V and 0 bases at J, with 11 bases between. The chain's CDR3 is CASSYRGTYSYEQYF. The CDR3 DNA reads TGTGCCAGCAGTTACAGAGGGACATACTCCTACGAGCAGTACTTC.

The chain is built from TRBV5-3 and TRBJ2-7, with TRBD2 matching over 10 bases. TRBV5-3 belongs to the ORF category, with a function that is uncertain. The CDR3 runs 14 residues. Losses at the gene ends were 3 bases for V and 7 bases for J; bases not matched to a gene: 7. CDR3 coding DNA: TGTGCCAGAAGCTATGAACTAGCGGGACGGGAGCAGTACTTC. Residues: CARSYELAGREQYF.

This sequence joins TRBV5-1 and TRBJ2-7; 9 bases line up with TRBD1. CDR1 and CDR2 from the germline V gene are SGHRS and YFSETQ. The ends lost 3 bases at V and 4 bases at J; junction bases unmatched: 8. The CDR3 is 15 residues long. In DNA, the CDR3 is TGCGCCAGCAGCTCACGCCCCGGACAGGGGTACGAGCAGTACTTC. It codes for CASSSRPGQGYEQYF.

The chain joins TRBV19 to TRBJ1-5, with D tentatively TRBD1 (6 bases). The CDR3 extends over 18 amino acids. CDR1 LNHDA and CDR2 SQIVND come from the germline V gene (reference sequence). Trimming took off 5 bases at V and 1 base at J, with 21 bases between the two ends. CDR3: CASSGDRGLGRSNQPQHF. CDR3 coding DNA: TGTGCCAGTAGTGGGGATCGGGGGCTCGGAAGGAGCAATCAGCCCCAGCATTTT. The full variable domain, with the rest looked up from reference TRBV19 and TRBJ1-5, is DGGITQSPKYLFRKEGQNVTLSCEQNLNHDAMYWYRQDPGQGLRLIYYSQIVNDFQKGDIAEGYSVSREKKESFPLTVTSAQKNPTAFYLCASSGDRGLGRSNQPQHFGDGTRLSIL.

This clone is a singleton in its sample. This sequence joins TRBV5-1 and TRBJ2-2; D remains ambiguous. Trimming took 2 bases from V and 3 from J, leaving 8 bases between them. This CDR3 has 14 residues. Germline V gene sequence: CDR1 SGHRS, CDR2 YFSETQ. This CDR3 is CASSLRAHTGELFF. CDR3 sequence (DNA): TGCGCCAGCAGCTTACGGGCGCACACCGGGGAGCTGTTTTTT.

This clone was counted only a few times. The gene calls are TRBV10-3 and TRBJ1-2; D call uncertain. V lost 0 bases and J 4 bases, leaving 6 bases between the germline ends. CDR1 is ENHRY, CDR2 SYGVKD, per germline. The CDR3 length is 13 residues. The CDR3 reads CAISESRGYGYTF. In DNA form, the CDR3 reads TGTGCCATCAGTGAGTCCCGCGGCTATGGCTACACCTTC.

Written as DNA, the CDR3 is TGCGCCAGCAGCTTCCCGGCCGATGAGCAGTTCTTC. This sequence encodes CASSFPADEQFF. The chain uses TRBV5-1 and TRBJ2-1, with unresolved D. The length of the CDR3 is 12 residues. Trimming shortened V by 2 bases and J by 8 bases, and 8 bases separated the two germline ends. Germline-derived CDR1 and CDR2 are SGHRS and YFSETQ.

The chain employs TRBV6-1 and TRBJ1-2; 10 positions match TRBD1. CDR1 and CDR2 from the germline V gene are MNHNS and SASEGT. With 1 base clipped from V and 1 base from J, the junction kept 6 bases outside the gene matches. This CDR3 spans 17 amino acids. CDR3 sequence reads: CASSEDGTGALNYGYTF. The CDR3 nucleotides are TGTGCCAGCAGTGAAGATGGGACAGGGGCGCTTAACTATGGCTACACCTTC.

The chain carries TRBV7-9 and TRBJ1-2; D ambiguous. This CDR3 spans 14 amino acids. Germline V gives CDR1 SEHNR, CDR2 FQNEAQ (reference sequence). The V end was cut by 2 bases, the J end by 4 bases, with 11 bases between. In nucleotides, the CDR3 is TGTGCCAGCAGCTTAAGTCTCGGAGGCTATGGCTACACCTTC. As protein: CASSLSLGGYGYTF.

The chain couples TRBV29-1 to TRBJ2-1, with D tentatively TRBD1 or TRBD2 (5 bases each). This CDR3 comprises 16 residues. The ends were cut back, 3 bases at V and 0 bases at J, with 15 bases in the middle. Germline CDR1 and CDR2: SQVTM and ANQGSEA. The DNA for the CDR3 is TGCAGCGTTGAGTGGGGGAGCGGAAGCTCCTACAATGAGCAGTTCTTC. Protein sequence: CSVEWGSGSSYNEQFF.

The rearrangement joins TRBV9 to TRBJ2-1; maybe TRBD2 (5 bases). Germline V gene sequence: CDR1 SGDLS, CDR2 YYNGEE. CDR3 length equals 14 residues. The V gene lost 3 bases and the J gene lost 5 bases, with 12 bases spanning the gap. The CDR3 is CASSGSDSHNEQFF. Here the CDR3 DNA reads TGTGCCAGCAGCGGGTCGGACTCACACAATGAGCAGTTCTTC.